This paragraph reports one T cell receptor beta chain. As yet, its antigen is unknown. At one end the junction does not follow the germline gene, possibly because of a read error. This entry is derived from a study of T-cell memory formation after mild COVID-19. Study at large: Clusters of TCRs were largely donor specific.

Germline values: CDR1 SGHRS, CDR2 YFSETQ. CDR3 size: 15 residues. Whole-study results and caveats: Cross-reactive memory apparently joined, as some responding clones appeared in pre-infection memory. What remained unconfirmed was the SARS-CoV-2 specificity of second-wave clones peaking on day 37. Chiefly within CM and EM were the contracting CD4+ clones; CD8+ ones were within EMRA.

TCRdb used MiXCR to reprocess the 5' RACE reads, holding one entry per CDR3 protein. The sample holds approximately 250,000 distinct CDR3 sequences; 16% are singletons and the top ten take 22%. The rearrangement joins TRBV5-1 to TRBJ1-4; D call uncertain. This clonotype was obtained from a man aged 18 to 29 who had mild COVID-19 (a few samples of this study predate the infection). Cell type and time point are not known. Sequencing input: PBMCs or a T cell subset sorted from them (not recorded which). The CDR3 region is CAGSLDGQSNEKLFF. The CDR3 DNA follows: TGCGCCGGCAGCTTGGATGGCCAGTCTAATGAAAAACTGTTTTTT.